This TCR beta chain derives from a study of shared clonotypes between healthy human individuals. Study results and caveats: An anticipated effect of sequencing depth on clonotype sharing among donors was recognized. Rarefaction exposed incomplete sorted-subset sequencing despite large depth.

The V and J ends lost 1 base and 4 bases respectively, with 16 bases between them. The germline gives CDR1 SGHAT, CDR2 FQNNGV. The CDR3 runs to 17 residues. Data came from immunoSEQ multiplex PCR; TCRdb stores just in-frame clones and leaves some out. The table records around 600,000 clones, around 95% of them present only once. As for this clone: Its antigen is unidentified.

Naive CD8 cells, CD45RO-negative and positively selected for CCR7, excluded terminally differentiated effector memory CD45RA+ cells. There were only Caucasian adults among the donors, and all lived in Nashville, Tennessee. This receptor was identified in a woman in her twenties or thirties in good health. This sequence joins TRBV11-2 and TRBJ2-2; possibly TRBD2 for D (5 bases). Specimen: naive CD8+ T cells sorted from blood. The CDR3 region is CASSLGILETLTGELFF. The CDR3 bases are TGTGCCAGCAGCTTAGGGATACTAGAGACCCTCACCGGGGAGCTGTTTTTT. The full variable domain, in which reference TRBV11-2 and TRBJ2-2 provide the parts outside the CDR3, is EAGVAQSPRYKIIEKRQSVAFWCNPISGHATLYWYQQILGQGPKLLIQFQNNGVVDDSQLPKDRFSAERLKGVDSTLKIQPAKLEDSAVYLCASSLGILETLTGELFFGEGSRLTVL.